These 9 T cell receptor beta chains originate from one sample sequenced in a study of shared clonotypes between healthy human individuals. Sequencing was performed with immunoSEQ multiplex PCR; in TCRdb, only in-frame clones are kept and a portion is missing. The repertoire includes about 1.1 million clones, 70% to 80% of them detected once, and roughly 0.9% sits in the top ten. Sequencing was carried out using memory CD4+ T cells from PBMCs. As to subset: CD45RA-negative fraction. All receptors derive from a man aged 18 to 29 in good health. Some clones in this sample may be carry-over from other donors' samples.

The chain recombines TRBV28 with TRBJ1-1; tentatively, D is TRBD1 (6 bases). The V end was cut by 5 bases, the J end by 1 base, with 20 bases between. CDR3 length equals 17 residues. CDR1 and CDR2 from the germline V gene are MDHEN and SYDVKM. In nucleotides, the CDR3 is TGTGCCAGCAGTAGCCTTGGTTGGGGGCGGGGGAACACTGAAGCTTTCTTT. It yields the protein CASSSLGWGRGNTEAFF.

J is TRBJ2-7 and V is TRBV9, with a tentative D call TRBD2 (6 bases). The V and J ends lost 2 bases and 3 bases respectively, with 12 bases between them. From germline, CDR1 is SGDLS and CDR2 YYNGEE. There are 14 residues in the CDR3. In DNA form, the CDR3 reads TGTGCCAGCAGCGTGACGGGAGCCCTCTACGAGCAGTACTTC. The encoded protein is CASSVTGALYEQYF.

On this clone: This specimen includes other DNA sequences encoding the same CDR3. V usage is TRBV20-1 and J usage is TRBJ2-3; no firm D call. Looked up from germline, CDR1 is DFQATT and CDR2 is SNEGSKA (reference sequence). The CDR3 is 11 amino acids. The V end was cut by 1 base, the J end by 6 bases, with 5 bases between. This CDR3 is CSARVPDTQYF. The CDR3 DNA reads TGCAGTGCTAGAGTTCCGGATACGCAGTATTTT.

As for this clone: Germline is not matched at one junction end, which may reflect a read error. The chain carries TRBV11-2 and TRBJ2-7; a possible D gene is TRBD1 (5 bases). The CDR3 runs to 14 residues. Germline values: CDR1 SGHAT, CDR2 FQNNGV. The CDR3 spells CASGFRGSSYEQYF. The CDR3 nucleotides read TGTGCCAGCGGCTTTAGGGGAAGCTCCTACGAGCAGTACTTC.

This sequence joins TRBV28 and TRBJ2-3, with D unresolved. V lost 2 bases and J 0 bases, leaving 15 bases between the germline ends. The CDR3 contains 17 residues. The germline CDR1 and CDR2 sequences are MDHEN and SYDVKM. The CDR3 sequence: CASSLRRSSSSTDTQYF. The CDR3 DNA follows: TGTGCCAGCAGTTTACGCCGTAGCTCCTCTAGCACAGATACGCAGTATTTT.

The rearrangement uses TRBV9 and TRBJ2-5, with no clear D. Judging by the DNA end, TRBJ2-7 fits better; the J call may be wrong. From germline, CDR1 is SGDLS and CDR2 YYNGEE. The CDR3 loop spans 14 amino acids. CDR3 amino acids: CASSVEARAYEQYF. CDR3 DNA: TGTGCCAGCAGCGTAGAGGCCAGAGCCTACGAGCAGTACTTC.

The chain joins TRBV5-1 to TRBJ2-3, with D possibly matching TRBD2 (5 bases). Germline V lookup: CDR1 SGHRS, CDR2 YFSETQ. V shed 0 bases and J shed 6 bases, with 14 bases lying between them. This CDR3 contains 15 residues. CDR3: CASSLEGGFQDTQYF. The CDR3 bases are TGCGCCAGCAGCTTGGAAGGAGGCTTTCAGGATACGCAGTATTTT.

The genes are TRBV14 and TRBJ1-1; no clear D gene. CDR1 SGHDN and CDR2 FVKESK come from the germline V gene. The CDR3 covers 13 residues. V was clipped by 2 bases and J by 2 bases, with 6 bases between them. CDR3 region: CASSQSRNTEAFF. CDR3 nucleotides: TGTGCCAGCAGCCAATCCCGAAACACTGAAGCTTTCTTT.

This clone was found once. Different DNA sequences within this sample yield the same CDR3. This chain joins TRBV18 and TRBJ2-7; D unclear. CDR3 length: 13 residues. V was shortened by 3 bases and J by 0 bases, with 6 bases between the two germline ends. Per germline, CDR1 KGHSH and CDR2 LQKENI. The CDR3 DNA sequence: TGTGCCAGCTCACCCCCCTCCTCCTACGAGCAGTACTTC. It is translated as CASSPPSSYEQYF.